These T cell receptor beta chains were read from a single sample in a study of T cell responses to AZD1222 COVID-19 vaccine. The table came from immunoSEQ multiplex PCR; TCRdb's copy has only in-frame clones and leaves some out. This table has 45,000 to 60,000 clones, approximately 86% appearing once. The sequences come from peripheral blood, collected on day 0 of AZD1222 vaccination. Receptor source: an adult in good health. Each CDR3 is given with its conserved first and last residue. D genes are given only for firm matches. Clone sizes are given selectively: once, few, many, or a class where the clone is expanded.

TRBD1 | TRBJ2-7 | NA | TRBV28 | CASSSGQIRYEQYF | TGTGCCAGCAGCTCGGGACAGATAAGATACGAGCAGTACTTC
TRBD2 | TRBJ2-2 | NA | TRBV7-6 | CASSLASGGTGELFF | TGTGCCAGCAGCTTAGCCTCGGGAGGAACCGGGGAGCTGTTTTTT
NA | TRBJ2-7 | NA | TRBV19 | CASRGLTPNYEQYF | TGTGCCAGTAGGGGGTTGACCCCAAATTACGAGCAGTACTTC
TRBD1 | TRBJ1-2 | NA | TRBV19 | CASKETTGEGYGYTF | TGTGCCAGTAAGGAAACGACAGGGGAGGGCTATGGCTACACCTTC
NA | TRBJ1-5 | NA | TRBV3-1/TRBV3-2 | CASSQDSDRNQPQHF | TGTGCCAGCAGCCAAGATTCGGACCGCAATCAGCCCCAGCATTTT
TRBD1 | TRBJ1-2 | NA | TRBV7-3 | CASSPTGGEIYGYTF | TGTGCCAGCAGCCCGACAGGGGGCGAGATATATGGCTACACCTTC
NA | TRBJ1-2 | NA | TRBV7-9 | CASSLADRDRSTLTF | TGTGCCAGCAGCTTGGCGGACAGAGACCGTTCGACTTTGACCTTC
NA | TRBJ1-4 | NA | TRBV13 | CASSLYSEKLFF | TGTGCCAGCAGCTTATACTCTGAAAAACTGTTTTTT
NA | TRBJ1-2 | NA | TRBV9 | CASSLRQAYGYTF | TGTGCCAGCAGCCTCCGTCAAGCCTATGGCTACACCTTC
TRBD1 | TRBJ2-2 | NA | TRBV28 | CASLKETGLWAGELFF | TGTGCCAGCCTTAAAGAGACAGGGCTATGGGCCGGGGAGCTGTTTTTT
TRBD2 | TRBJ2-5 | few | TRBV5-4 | CASSRWRAGGEETQYF | TGTGCCAGCAGCCGGTGGCGGGCGGGAGGCGAAGAGACCCAGTACTTC
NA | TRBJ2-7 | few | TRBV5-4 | CASSSTYEQYF | TGTGCCAGCAGCTCGACCTACGAGCAGTACTTC
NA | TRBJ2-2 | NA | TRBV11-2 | CASSLDPALGISYTGELFF | TGTGCCAGCAGCTTAGATCCTGCTTTAGGGATCTCGTACACCGGGGAGCTGTTTTTT
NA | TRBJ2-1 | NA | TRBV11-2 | CASSLRPGTPMEQFF | TGTGCCAGCAGCTTAAGGCCCGGGACTCCAATGGAGCAGTTCTTC
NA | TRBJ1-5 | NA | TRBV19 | CASSMAGISNQPQHF | TGTGCCAGTAGTATGGCAGGGATTAGCAATCAGCCCCAGCATTTT
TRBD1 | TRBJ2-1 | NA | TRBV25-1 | CASSDGQGVVDEQFF | TGTGCCAGCAGTGACGGACAGGGGGTTGTCGATGAGCAGTTCTTC
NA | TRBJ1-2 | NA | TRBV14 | CASSRTASYGYTF | TGTGCCAGCAGCCGGACGGCCTCCTATGGCTACACCTTC
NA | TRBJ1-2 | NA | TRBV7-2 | CASSVRQRLNYGYTF | TGTGCCAGCAGCGTACGACAGAGACTTAACTATGGCTACACCTTC
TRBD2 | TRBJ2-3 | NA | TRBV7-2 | CASSLDQREDVDTQYF | TGTGCCAGCAGCTTAGACCAGCGGGAGGATGTAGATACGCAGTATTTT
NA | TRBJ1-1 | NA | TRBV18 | CASSSEDSDTEAFF | TGTGCCAGCTCATCAGAAGACAGTGACACTGAAGCTTTCTTT
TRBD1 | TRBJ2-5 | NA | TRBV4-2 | CASSQNPTGTVQETQYF | TGTGCCAGCAGCCAAAACCCAACCGGGACAGTCCAAGAGACCCAGTACTTC
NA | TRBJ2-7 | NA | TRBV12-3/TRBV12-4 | CASSLEGVEQYF | TGTGCCAGCAGTTTAGAGGGTGTCGAGCAGTACTTC
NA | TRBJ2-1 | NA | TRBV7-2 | CASSLAGNSYNEQFF | TGTGCCAGCAGCTTAGCGGGAAACTCCTACAATGAGCAGTTCTTC
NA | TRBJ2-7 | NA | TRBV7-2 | CASSLDLRDTFSYEQYF | TGTGCCAGCAGCTTGGACCTGCGGGACACCTTTTCCTACGAGCAGTACTTC
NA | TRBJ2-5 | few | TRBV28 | CASSQRIGGETQYF | TGTGCCAGCAGCCAGAGGATCGGGGGAGAGACCCAGTACTTC
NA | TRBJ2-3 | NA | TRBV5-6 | CASSLITLGNTDTQYF | TGTGCCAGCAGCCTGATAACGTTGGGGAACACAGATACGCAGTATTTT
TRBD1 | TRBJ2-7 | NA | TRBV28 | CASSLAGGPHEQYF | TGTGCCAGCAGTTTAGCAGGGGGCCCCCACGAGCAGTACTTC
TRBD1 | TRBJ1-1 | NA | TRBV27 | CASGLLGQDMNTEAFF | TGTGCCAGCGGCCTACTCGGACAGGACATGAACACTGAAGCTTTCTTT
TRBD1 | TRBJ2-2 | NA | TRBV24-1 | CATSDLRTGATGELFF | TGTGCCACCAGTGACCTAAGGACAGGGGCAACCGGGGAGCTGTTTTTT
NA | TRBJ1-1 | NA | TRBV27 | CASHGVNTEAFF | TGTGCCAGCCATGGAGTGAACACTGAAGCTTTCTTT
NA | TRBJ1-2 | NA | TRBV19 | CASSSNNPVDYGYTF | TGTGCCAGTAGTTCGAACAACCCCGTGGACTATGGCTACACCTTC
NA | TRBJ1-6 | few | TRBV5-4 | CASREGGVSNSPLHF | TGTGCCAGCAGAGAGGGAGGGGTGAGTAATTCACCCCTCCACTTT
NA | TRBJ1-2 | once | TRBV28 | CASSFRESRKDSNYGYTF | TGTGCCAGCAGTTTTCGGGAAAGCAGGAAGGACTCTAACTATGGCTACACCTTC
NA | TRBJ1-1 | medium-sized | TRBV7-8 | CASSLEAGVGTEAFF | TGTGCCAGCAGCTTAGAGGCGGGGGTTGGAACTGAAGCTTTCTTT
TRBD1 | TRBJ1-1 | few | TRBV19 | CASSAGQMNTEAFF | TGTGCCAGTAGTGCGGGACAGATGAACACTGAAGCTTTCTTT
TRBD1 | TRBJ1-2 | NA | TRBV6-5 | CASLKTGVLGYTF | TGTGCCAGCCTAAAGACAGGGGTGCTAGGCTACACCTTC
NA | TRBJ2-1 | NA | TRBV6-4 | CASSDLPGEGNEQFF | TGTGCCAGCAGTGACTTGCCGGGCGAAGGCAATGAGCAGTTCTTC
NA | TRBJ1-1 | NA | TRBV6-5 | CASGSQGLITEAFF | TGTGCCAGCGGGTCCCAGGGCTTAATCACTGAAGCTTTCTTT
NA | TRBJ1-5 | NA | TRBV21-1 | CASSSRSLRRNNQPQHF | TGTGCCAGCAGCTCCCGTTCTTTACGACGGAACAATCAGCCCCAGCATTTT
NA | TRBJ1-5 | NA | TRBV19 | CASSFSGDYQPQHF | TGTGCCAGTAGTTTCTCGGGAGACTATCAGCCCCAGCATTTT
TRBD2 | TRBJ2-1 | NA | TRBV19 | CASSPTSESYNEQFF | TGTGCCAGTAGTCCGACTAGCGAGTCATACAATGAGCAGTTCTTC
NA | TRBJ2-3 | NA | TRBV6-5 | CASRRGSSTDTQYF | TGTGCCAGCAGAAGGGGCAGTAGCACAGATACGCAGTATTTT
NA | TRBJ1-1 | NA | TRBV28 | CASSFGSGVNTEAFF | TGTGCCAGCAGTTTTGGCTCTGGGGTCAACACTGAAGCTTTCTTT
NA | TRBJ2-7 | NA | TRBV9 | CASSVRGGDEQYF | TGTGCCAGCAGCGTAAGGGGCGGAGACGAGCAGTACTTC
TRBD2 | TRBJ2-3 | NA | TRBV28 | CASSLPWTSGGTDTQYF | TGTGCCAGCAGTTTACCCTGGACTAGCGGGGGGACAGATACGCAGTATTTT
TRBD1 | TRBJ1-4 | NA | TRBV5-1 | CASSLGRDRVGEKLFF | TGCGCCAGCAGCTTGGGCCGGGACAGGGTTGGTGAAAAACTGTTTTTT
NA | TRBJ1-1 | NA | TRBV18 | CASSPPGRRPEAFF | TGTGCCAGCTCACCACCGGGGAGGAGACCTGAAGCTTTCTTT
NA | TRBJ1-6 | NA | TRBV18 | CASSPARGLSSPLHF | TGTGCCAGCTCACCCGCACGGGGTTTGAGTTCACCCCTCCACTTT
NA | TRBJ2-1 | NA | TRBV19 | CASGTDSRGAYNEQFF | TGTGCCAGTGGTACGGACTCAAGGGGTGCCTACAATGAGCAGTTCTTC
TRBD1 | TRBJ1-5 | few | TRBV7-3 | CASSAGQDQPQHF | TGTGCCAGCAGCGCTGGACAGGATCAGCCCCAGCATTTT